Below are 5 T cell receptor beta chains sequenced from a single sample in a study of PD-1 blockade in mismatch repair-deficient tumors. No antigen has been identified for these receptors. Regarding time point: roughly 11-day in vitro stimulation with candidate mutation-associated neoantigen peptide 1. Measured with immunoSEQ multiplex PCR; TCRdb has only the in-frame clones, and not every one. Of 8,500 to 10,000 clones listed, about 88% are singletons. The source material was cells cultured in vitro, sampled from a patient treated with pembrolizumab. Source of these receptors: an adult with mismatch repair-deficient cancer.

This sequence joins TRBV10-1 and TRBJ1-2; D might be TRBD1 (5 bases). CDR3 size: 12 residues. Trimming stripped 7 bases from V and 4 bases from J, with 10 bases between. Germline CDR1 and CDR2: WNHNN and SYGVQD (reference sequence). CDR3 residues: CASNEDTYGYTF. CDR3 bases: TGCGCCAGCAACGAGGACACCTATGGCTACACCTTC.

The sample holds one count of this clone. This chain links TRBV7-2 with TRBJ2-1; D possibly corresponds to TRBD1 (6 bases). This CDR3 comprises 16 residues. The germline V gene encodes CDR1 SGHTA and CDR2 FQGNSA. V shed 4 bases and J shed 6 bases, with 19 bases lying between them. CDR3 residues: CASSSRPGHRPNEQFF. The CDR3, as DNA: TGTGCCAGCAGCTCCCGGCCGGGACACAGGCCCAATGAGCAGTTCTTC.

The V and J genes are TRBV7-3 and TRBJ2-2, with TRBD2 identical over 10 bases. Germline-derived CDR1 and CDR2 are SGHTA and FQGTGA. Trimming took 10 bases from V and 4 from J; bases not matched to a gene: 6. The CDR3 consists of 14 residues. In nucleotides, the CDR3 is TGTGCCACCGCGACTAGCGGGCCCACCGGGGAGCTGTTTTTT. It translates to CATATSGPTGELFF.

The chain is built from TRBV21-1 and TRBJ1-1. TRBV21-1 is an annotated pseudogene. The CDR3 is 14 amino acids. The CDR3 nucleotides read TGTGCCAGAAAAGGACAGGCGGGGGACACTGAAGCTTTCTTT. Translation: CARKGQAGDTEAFF.

This clone has just a few counts. The CDR3 sequence is CASSDGPGEVENIQYF. The DNA of the CDR3 is TGTGCCAGCAGTGATGGCCCGGGAGAGGTCGAAAACATTCAGTACTTC. The genes are TRBV2 and TRBJ2-4; tentative D call: TRBD2 (6 bases). In germline, CDR1 is SNHLY, CDR2 FYNNEI. This CDR3 comprises 16 residues. The germline V and J ends were trimmed by 3 bases and 5 bases, with 17 bases remaining between them.